One sample yielded the 27 T cell receptor beta chains listed below, sequenced in a study of T cell responses to AZD1222 COVID-19 vaccine. TCRdb keeps only in-frame clones here, not all; method: immunoSEQ multiplex PCR. Among approximately 140,000 clones listed, 75% to 95% were seen once. The specimen was peripheral blood, collected 28 days after the second AZD1222 dose. The receptors derive from an adult who received the AZD1222 COVID-19 vaccine.

As concerns this clone: This specimen includes other DNA sequences encoding the same CDR3. The genes are TRBV3-1 (or the pseudogene TRBV3-2) and TRBJ2-3; D is undetermined. Germline CDR1 is LGHDT and CDR2 is YNNKEL (reference sequence). The CDR3 spans 12 residues. V gave up 1 base and J gave up 3 bases, with 2 bases separating them. CDR3 residues: CASSQVTDTQYF. The CDR3 DNA reads TGTGCCAGCAGCCAAGTGACAGATACGCAGTATTTT.

The rearrangement uses TRBV27 and TRBJ2-7; D perhaps matches TRBD1 (5 bases). Between the trimmed V and J ends, which lost 3 bases and 5 bases, there was a span of 23 bases. The germline CDR1 and CDR2 sequences are MNHEY and SMNVEV (reference sequence). CDR3 length equals 17 residues. The CDR3 is CASSFSLRGVAIHEQYF. The CDR3 region has the DNA TGTGCCAGCAGTTTCAGCCTAAGGGGTGTGGCGATCCACGAGCAGTACTTC.

The genes are TRBV20-1 and TRBJ2-3; 9 bases fit TRBD2. The germline gives CDR1 DFQATT, CDR2 SNEGSKA (reference sequence). The V and J ends lost 3 bases and 2 bases, in that order; junction bases with no gene match: 9. The CDR3 runs 16 residues. The CDR3 DNA sequence: TGCAGTGCTAGTGATGTAGCGGGAGACCCCACAGATACGCAGTATTTT. Translation gives CSASDVAGDPTDTQYF.

The chain links TRBV27 to TRBJ1-2; D might be TRBD1 (5 bases). Germline assignment: CDR1 MNHEY and CDR2 SMNVEV (reference sequence). This CDR3 is 16 amino acids long. Trimming took 4 bases from V and 2 from J, leaving 17 bases between them. Written as DNA, the CDR3 is TGTGCCAGCAGTTCCCTAGGGTACCGACAGAACTATGGCTACACCTTC. It translates to CASSSLGYRQNYGYTF.

The chain carries TRBV5-6 and TRBJ2-1, with TRBD2 matching over 9 bases. The CDR3 runs 16 residues. CDR1 and CDR2 from the germline V gene are SGHDT and YYEEEE. V gave up 1 base and J gave up 6 bases; unmatched junction bases: 8. The CDR3 nucleotides read TGTGCCAGCAGCTTGTGGACTAGCGCATTGGGCAATGAGCAGTTCTTC. Its protein product is CASSLWTSALGNEQFF.

J is TRBJ1-1 and V is TRBV25-1, with 10 bases identical to TRBD1. Germline V gives CDR1 MGHDK, CDR2 SYGVNS. The CDR3 is 15 residues long. V was clipped by 8 bases and J by 4 bases; unmatched bases: 10. The CDR3 loop reads CASAGTGDKGTEAFF. The DNA of the CDR3 is TGTGCCAGCGCCGGGACAGGGGATAAGGGCACTGAAGCTTTCTTT.

V and J are TRBV7-9 and TRBJ2-3; D might be TRBD1 (6 bases). The V gene's germline CDR1 is SEHNR and CDR2 FQNEAQ (reference sequence). V was pared by 0 bases and J by 2 bases, with 18 bases between. There are 18 residues in the CDR3. CDR3 residues: CASSLAGLKRGSTDTQYF. CDR3 DNA: TGTGCCAGCAGCTTAGCGGGGTTAAAGAGGGGGTCCACAGATACGCAGTATTTT. The full variable domain, completed using reference TRBV7-9 and TRBJ2-3, is DTGVSQNPRHKITKRGQNVTFRCDPISEHNRLYWYRQTLGQGPEFLTYFQNEAQLEKSRLLSDRFSAERPKGSFSTLEIQRTEQGDSAMYLCASSLAGLKRGSTDTQYFGPGTRLTVL.

The V and J genes are TRBV10-3 and TRBJ2-1; unclear D gene. Trimming shortened V by 6 bases and J by 2 bases, and 14 bases separated the two germline ends. In germline, CDR1 is ENHRY, CDR2 SYGVKD. CDR3 length equals 15 residues. The CDR3 DNA reads as TGTGCCATCAGGCTACAGAATGGAACCTACAATGAGCAGTTCTTC. Amino acids: CAIRLQNGTYNEQFF.

V is TRBV7-9 and J is TRBJ1-1; tentatively, D is TRBD1 (6 bases). This CDR3 spans 14 amino acids. Looked up from germline, CDR1 is SEHNR and CDR2 is FQNEAQ (reference sequence). Trimming shortened V by 1 base and J by 4 bases, and 10 bases separated the two germline ends. The CDR3 nucleotides read TGTGCCAGCAGCTTAGAAGGGGGGTTCACTGAAGCTTTCTTT. It yields the protein CASSLEGGFTEAFF.

V gene TRBV10-3 combines with J gene TRBJ1-6, with a weak D call TRBD1 (5 bases). Germline loops: CDR1 ENHRY, CDR2 SYGVKD. The germline V and J ends were trimmed by 8 bases and 7 bases, with 15 bases remaining between them. The CDR3 contains 14 residues. CDR3 nucleotides: TGTGCCATCGGGGCAGGCCAATTCAATTCACCCCTCCACTTT. It codes for CAIGAGQFNSPLHF.

The chain uses TRBV25-1 and TRBJ2-2, with TRBD1 as a possible D gene (5 bases). CDR1 and CDR2 from the germline V gene are MGHDK and SYGVNS. V shed 5 bases and J shed 3 bases, with 13 bases lying between them. The CDR3 is made up of 15 amino acids. This chain's CDR3 is CASSRSGSYTGELFF. The CDR3, as DNA: TGTGCCAGCAGTAGATCAGGGTCCTACACCGGGGAGCTGTTTTTT.

V usage is TRBV2 and J usage is TRBJ1-1, with 9 bases fitting TRBD1. Germline CDR1 SNHLY, CDR2 FYNNEI. The V and J ends lost 8 bases and 2 bases, in that order; junction bases with no gene match: 12. This CDR3 comprises 16 residues. The CDR3: CASPRARTGANTEAFF. In nucleotides, the CDR3 is TGTGCCAGCCCCAGGGCCAGGACAGGGGCCAACACTGAAGCTTTCTTT.

V gene TRBV5-1 combines with J gene TRBJ1-2; D not resolved. The length of the CDR3 is 15 residues. V was trimmed by 0 bases and J by 3 bases, leaving 12 bases between them. Germline CDR1 and CDR2: SGHRS and YFSETQ. As DNA, the CDR3 is TGCGCCAGCAGCTTGGCCGGGGTAAAAGACTATGGCTACACCTTC. Amino acids: CASSLAGVKDYGYTF.

V gene TRBV12-5 combines with J gene TRBJ1-1; TRBD1 matches at 8 bases. There are 16 residues in the CDR3. The germline CDR1 and CDR2 sequences are LGHNT and FRNRAP. Unmatched junction bases numbered 8, after V lost 5 bases and J lost 0 bases. CDR3 protein: CASGPGQGFVNTEAFF. The CDR3 nucleotides read TGTGCTAGTGGTCCAGGACAGGGCTTTGTGAACACTGAAGCTTTCTTT.

This sequence joins TRBV21-1 and TRBJ2-7; the table's D call of TRBD1 was not tested on the DNA. TRBV21-1 is described as a pseudogene. CDR3 size: 14 residues. The CDR3 region is CASSSRQGAYEQYF. The CDR3 coding sequence is TGTGCCAGCAGCAGTAGACAGGGGGCCTACGAGCAGTACTTC.

The CDR3 region is CASSIFLTGNYGYTF. Here the CDR3 DNA reads TGTGCCAGTAGTATTTTTCTGACAGGGAACTATGGCTACACCTTC. The rearrangement joins TRBV19 to TRBJ1-2; 7 bases match TRBD1. In germline, CDR1 is LNHDA, CDR2 SQIVND (reference sequence). The ends lost 3 bases at V and 2 bases at J; junction bases unmatched: 6. The CDR3 is made up of 15 amino acids.

This rearrangement joins TRBV7-2 to TRBJ2-1, with 9 bases lining up with TRBD2. The CDR3 covers 12 residues. The V segment lost 5 bases and the J segment 9 bases; nucleotides outside the gene matches: 2. Per germline, CDR1 SGHTA and CDR2 FQGNSA. Here the CDR3 DNA reads TGTGCCAGCAGCAGAGCGGGAGGTGAGCAGTTCTTC. It is translated as CASSRAGGEQFF. Looking up the rest from reference TRBV7-2 and TRBJ2-1 gives the full variable domain: GAGVSQSPSNKVTEKGKDVELRCDPISGHTALYWYRQSLGQGLEFLIYFQGNSAPDKSGLPSDRFSAERTGGSVSTLTIQRTQQEDSAVYLCASSRAGGEQFFGPGTRLTVL.

The chain uses TRBV7-9 and TRBJ2-5; 9 bases fit TRBD1. V was clipped by 1 base and J by 4 bases; unmatched bases: 4. This CDR3 is built from 15 residues. Germline V CDR1 and CDR2: SEHNR, FQNEAQ (reference sequence). In nucleotides, the CDR3 is TGTGCCAGCAGCTTAGACAGGGGGCAGACAGAGACCCAGTACTTC. It encodes CASSLDRGQTETQYF.

The V call is TRBV3-1 (or the pseudogene TRBV3-2), the J call TRBJ2-1, with TRBD2 matching 13 bases. Germline CDR1 is LGHDT and CDR2 is YNNKEL (reference sequence). CDR3 length: 16 residues. Unmatched junction bases numbered 8, after V lost 2 bases and J lost 10 bases. CDR3 nucleotides: TGTGCCAGCAGCCAAAATTTGGGGGGACTAGCGGGAGAGCAGTTCTTC. This encodes CASSQNLGGLAGEQFF.

This clone appeared a single time. The chain couples TRBV6-5 to TRBJ2-1; D possibly corresponds to TRBD2 (5 bases). Deletions cut 4 bases from V and 6 bases from J, with 10 bases between. The CDR3 contains 13 residues. Germline V CDR1 and CDR2: MNHEY, SVGAGI. This CDR3 reads CASSWVATNEQFF. CDR3 nucleotides: TGTGCCAGCAGTTGGGTAGCGACCAATGAGCAGTTCTTC.

This clone has more than one count but fewer than ten. The rearrangement links TRBV7-2 to TRBJ2-1; 14 nucleotides align to TRBD2. Trimming took 4 bases from V and 7 from J; bases not matched to a gene: 12. Germline-derived CDR1 and CDR2 are SGHTA and FQGNSA. The length of the CDR3 is 18 residues. The DNA for the CDR3 is TGTGCCAGCAGCTCCCCCCCGGGACTAGCGGGAGCCGGGAATGAGCAGTTCTTC. Protein: CASSSPPGLAGAGNEQFF.

The rearrangement links TRBV7-8 to TRBJ2-7, with 12 bases fitting TRBD2. Germline trimming cut 5 bases from V and 6 bases from J; bases unmatched to any gene: 11. There are 16 residues in the CDR3. CDR1 is SGHVS and CDR2 is FQNEAQ in the germline V gene. CDR3 nucleotide sequence: TGTGCCAGCAGCCCACTAGCGGGAGGAAGAGGGGGCGAGCAGTACTTC. The encoded protein is CASSPLAGGRGGEQYF.

The rearrangement links TRBV6-1 to TRBJ2-7; 10 bases are a match to TRBD2. V shed 1 base and J 3 bases; nucleotides not matched to a gene: 3. Germline CDR1 MNHNS, CDR2 SASEGT. The CDR3 length is 15 residues. The CDR3 loop is CASSEGTSGLYEQYF. CDR3 sequence (DNA): TGTGCCAGCAGTGAAGGGACTAGCGGTCTCTACGAGCAGTACTTC.

This clone was detected only a few times. CDR3 region: CASSFQTGDFTF. CDR3 coding DNA: TGTGCCAGCAGTTTCCAGACAGGAGACTTCACCTTC. This chain links TRBV27 with TRBJ1-2; D is perhaps TRBD1 (6 bases). CDR3 length equals 12 residues. V was trimmed by 3 bases and J by 13 bases, leaving 15 bases between them. CDR1 is MNHEY, CDR2 SMNVEV, per germline (reference sequence).

The rearrangement joins TRBV10-3 to TRBJ2-3; TRBD2 matches 9 bases. The CDR3 runs to 18 residues. The J segment lost 3 bases and the V segment lost 7 bases, leaving 17 bases of the junction unmatched. Germline CDR1 and CDR2: ENHRY and SYGVKD. CDR3 sequence: CAITPAGAGGPRTDTQYF. CDR3 nucleotide sequence: TGTGCCATCACCCCCGCTGGGGCGGGAGGGCCACGGACAGATACGCAGTATTTT.

V gene TRBV19 combines with J gene TRBJ2-2, with no clear D. The V end was cut by 6 bases, the J end by 4 bases, with 6 bases between. The CDR3 is 12 amino acids. In germline, CDR1 is LNHDA, CDR2 SQIVND (reference sequence). The CDR3 nucleotides are TGTGCCAGTAGGATCGGCACCGGGGAGCTGTTTTTT. It is translated as CASRIGTGELFF.

V is TRBV7-6 and J is TRBJ1-6, with D maybe TRBD1 (6 bases). The CDR3 covers 17 residues. CDR1 SGHVS and CDR2 FNYEAQ come from the germline V gene. Trimming removed 3 bases at V and 5 bases at J, with 17 bases between. CDR3 protein: CASSFSGGLQNNSPLHF. CDR3 in DNA: TGTGCCAGCAGCTTCAGCGGGGGGCTTCAAAATAATTCACCCCTCCACTTT.